This TCR beta chain originates from a study of blood T cell repertoires in COVID-19. About the research overall: PBMCs, B-cell-depleted T cells, or T cells were the source of the cDNA or gDNA that made up the material.

Method: immunoSEQ multiplex PCR; TCRdb's copy keeps in-frame clones and lacks some. In the table there are 170,000 or so clones, around 83% of which are singletons. This CDR3 comprises 15 residues. Trimming left V 2 bases short and J 0 bases short, with 10 bases between. Germline-derived CDR1 and CDR2 are MNHEY and SVGAGI. The V and J genes are TRBV6-5 and TRBJ1-1; possible D gene TRBD1, 6 bases. This TCR came from a human donor in a cohort sampled during active COVID-19. Sample: peripheral blood. As DNA, the CDR3 is TGTGCCAGCAGTTACATGGGGGCCCTGAACACTGAAGCTTTCTTT. Encoded protein: CASSYMGALNTEAFF.